This T cell receptor beta chain is from a study of OX40 agonist ivuxolimab in advanced cancers. Study information: Across the patients, intravenous ivuxolimab was delivered every 2 weeks at 0.01 to 10 mg/kg. Having had anti-PD-1, anti-PD-L1 or anti-CTLA-4 therapy before was allowed, and over 35% had some. At about 81% male, the cohort had a mean age of about 55 years, ranging from about 23 to 79.

The CDR3 extends over 16 amino acids. V was clipped by 3 bases and J by 1 base; unmatched bases: 0. Per germline, CDR1 LGHNA and CDR2 YNFKEQ. Individuals having autoimmune disease history or systemic immunosuppression were not enrolled. This table comes from immunoSEQ multiplex PCR, and its TCRdb copy is limited to in-frame clones, with some not included. The data contain over 40,000 clones, about 80% of them seen just once; the ten biggest clones take up about 2.9%. The source material was CD4+ or CD8+ T cells sorted from blood, sampled in a trial of the OX40 agonist ivuxolimab. The rearrangement uses TRBV4-2 and TRBJ2-5, with 15 bases matching TRBD2. The clonotype was recovered from an adult with an advanced solid tumor such as melanoma, head and neck, liver or kidney cancer. The CDR3 DNA reads TGTGCCAGCAGCCAGGGACTAGCGGGGGGCCAAGAGACCCAGTACTTC. Encoded protein: CASSQGLAGGQETQYF.